In its sample, the clone carrying this TCR beta chain was seen many times. The antigen is unknown. If no ophthalmopathy progression occurred within 18 months, Graves' hyperthyroidism was stable. Each diagnosis drew on symptoms, thyroxine, TRAb, thyroid ultrasound and orbital computed tomography findings. These data originate in a study of T cells in Graves' hyperthyroidism and ophthalmopathy. RNA transcripts were the template for amplifying TCR beta CDR3 regions. The HTBI set primed first-round TCR CDR3 RT-PCR. A single record per CDR3 protein comes from TCRdb applying MiXCR to the multiplex PCR reads. The data contain about 400,000 distinct CDR3 sequences, about 15% of them singletons. Study results and limitations: In validation, the model predicted ophthalmopathy. These predictions came a median about 6 months before onset. In the blood, most expanded thyroid clonotypes above 0.001 appeared as well.

Germline V lookup: CDR1 LGHDT, CDR2 YNNKEL (reference sequence). The V and J ends lost 1 base and 4 bases respectively, with 14 bases between them. This CDR3 has 16 amino acids. The chain joins TRBV3-1 to TRBJ2-1; D is perhaps TRBD2 (5 bases). Sequenced material: blood. The clonotype was recovered from a woman in her 30s with Graves' hyperthyroidism. CDR3 sequence (DNA): TGTGCCAGCAGCCAAGGTGGGAGAGGGTCTTACAATGAGCAGTTCTTC. It translates to CASSQGGRGSYNEQFF.